One and the same sample provided the 14 T cell receptor beta chains below, sequenced in a study of blood T cell repertoires in COVID-19. Repertoires were generated with immunoSEQ multiplex PCR, while TCRdb's copy carries only in-frame clones and drops some. Here the sample spans fewer than 200,000 clones, approximately 85% being singletons. Input material: peripheral blood. The receptors derive from a man aged 55-75 years who had recovered from COVID-19.

The chain links TRBV7-2 to TRBJ2-1, with D possibly matching TRBD1 (5 bases). With 4 bases removed from V and 7 bases from J, the gap between germline ends came to 11 bases. Germline V lookup: CDR1 SGHTA, CDR2 FQGNSA. This CDR3 has 13 amino acids. The DNA for the CDR3 is TGTGCCAGCAGCTCTGGACACCTTAATGAGCAGTTCTTC. This translates into CASSSGHLNEQFF.

The chain is built from TRBV3-1 (or the pseudogene TRBV3-2) and TRBJ1-2; 7 nucleotides agree with TRBD1. The CDR3 runs 16 residues. CDR1 is LGHDT and CDR2 is YNNKEL in the germline V gene (reference sequence). Trimming at V came to 4 bases and at J to 3 bases, leaving 11 bases not matched to a gene. The CDR3, as DNA: TGTGCCAGCAGCCCTCTCGGAGGGGGCCCCGACTATGGCTACACCTTC. Its translation is CASSPLGGGPDYGYTF.

The chain has TRBV5-4 and TRBJ1-5; 9 bases match TRBD1. Germline V CDR1 and CDR2: SGHNT, YYREEE (reference sequence). The CDR3 sequence is 15 residues long. V dropped 0 bases and J dropped 4; count of bases not matched to a gene: 2. The CDR3 sequence: CASSLGGTGNQPQHF. The CDR3 DNA sequence: TGTGCCAGCAGCTTGGGTGGGACAGGGAATCAGCCCCAGCATTTT.

This clone was seen more than once but under ten times. The chain carries TRBV12-5 and TRBJ2-5, with 11 bases lining up with TRBD2. CDR3 length equals 15 residues. Germline assignment: CDR1 LGHNT and CDR2 FRNRAP. Losses at the gene ends were 5 bases for V and 8 bases for J; bases not matched to a gene: 10. The CDR3 loop is CASGGGGLAGGTQYF. The CDR3 region has the DNA TGTGCTAGTGGTGGCGGAGGGCTAGCGGGGGGCACCCAGTACTTC.

As DNA, the CDR3 is TGTGCCAGCTCTCCGGGACAGTACACCGGGGAGCTGTTTTTT. Protein sequence: CASSPGQYTGELFF. This chain joins TRBV28 and TRBJ2-2; 7 bases align to TRBD1. CDR1 and CDR2 from the germline V gene are MDHEN and SYDVKM. With 8 bases clipped from V and 3 bases from J, the junction kept 6 bases outside the gene matches. The CDR3 is 14 amino acids.

V and J are TRBV24-1 and TRBJ1-4; a weak D match, TRBD1 (6 bases). Germline values: CDR1 KGHDR, CDR2 SFDVKD. The CDR3 contains 17 residues. Between the trimmed V and J ends, which lost 2 bases and 8 bases, there was a span of 20 bases. CDR3 residues: CATSDSSRAGEGEKLFF. The CDR3 bases are TGTGCCACCAGTGATTCTTCTAGGGCAGGGGAAGGGGAAAAACTGTTTTTT.

This rearrangement joins TRBV7-3 to TRBJ2-1; weak D call: TRBD2 (6 bases). Germline V CDR1 and CDR2: SGHTA, FQGTGA. V dropped 5 bases and J dropped 5 bases, with 13 bases sitting between them. The CDR3 consists of 14 residues. CDR3 region: CASSLGGTNNEQFF. The CDR3 nucleotides are TGTGCCAGCAGCCTGGGCGGGACGAACAATGAGCAGTTCTTC.

This chain links TRBV9 with TRBJ1-1; D perhaps matches TRBD1 (5 bases). This CDR3 is 13 amino acids long. Between the trimmed V and J ends, which lost 3 bases and 3 bases, there was a span of 9 bases. Germline V gene lookup returns CDR1 SGDLS and CDR2 YYNGEE. In DNA, the CDR3 is TGTGCCAGCAGCGCGGACACTTACACTGAAGCTTTCTTT. Its protein is CASSADTYTEAFF.

J is TRBJ1-3 and V is TRBV6-5, with 8 bases lining up with TRBD1. Germline V gives CDR1 MNHEY, CDR2 SVGAGI. This CDR3 region has 14 residues. The V gene end was trimmed by 0 bases and the J gene end by 7 bases; junction bases not matched to a gene: 2. The CDR3, as DNA: TGTGCCAGCAGTTACTCCCAGGGGGCGAACACCATATATTTT. Translation: CASSYSQGANTIYF.

J is TRBJ2-7 and V is TRBV19, with D uncertain. This CDR3 contains 15 residues. V lost 3 bases and J 2 bases, leaving 14 bases between the germline ends. The germline gives CDR1 LNHDA, CDR2 SQIVND (reference sequence). The CDR3, as DNA: TGTGCCAGTAGTATCGGAGCGCCGTCCCCCTACGAGCAGTACTTC. Translated, it gives CASSIGAPSPYEQYF.

V is TRBV18 and J is TRBJ2-1, with 7 bases identical to TRBD2. Germline CDR1 reads KGHSH; CDR2 reads LQKENI. The CDR3 length is 17 residues. Losses at the gene ends were 4 bases for V and 1 base for J; bases not matched to a gene: 10. Written as DNA, the CDR3 is TGTGCCAGCTCACAACTGGGGGGGTATGGATCCTACAATGAGCAGTTCTTC. Translated, it gives CASSQLGGYGSYNEQFF. Full variable domain (outside the CDR3, taken from reference TRBV18 and TRBJ2-1): NAGVMQNPRHLVRRRGQEARLRCSPMKGHSHVYWYRQLPEEGLKFMVYLQKENIIDESGMPKERFSAEFPKEGPSILRIQQVVRGDSAAYFCASSQLGGYGSYNEQFFGPGTRLTVL.

V usage is TRBV5-1 and J usage is TRBJ2-1; 9 bases line up with TRBD2. Unmatched junction bases numbered 2, after V lost 1 base and J lost 0 bases. Per the germline V gene, CDR1 is SGHRS and CDR2 is YFSETQ. The CDR3 has 16 amino acids. The CDR3 coding sequence is TGCGCCAGCAGCTTGACAGCGGGGGGCTCCTACAATGAGCAGTTCTTC. Translating gives CASSLTAGGSYNEQFF.

This clone has only one observation. The chain employs TRBV6-1 and TRBJ1-2, with D uncertain. CDR1 MNHNS and CDR2 SASEGT come from the germline V gene. The V end was cut by 1 base, the J end by 5 bases, with 11 bases between. The CDR3 runs 14 residues. The CDR3 DNA is TGTGCCAGCAGTGAAGGAGGGTTACGTTATGGCTACACCTTC. This encodes CASSEGGLRYGYTF.

V usage is TRBV11-3 and J usage is TRBJ2-2; D unresolved. The CDR3 spans 12 residues. The V gene lost 6 bases and the J gene lost 1 base, with 3 bases spanning the gap. Germline assignment: CDR1 SGHNT and CDR2 YENEEA. CDR3 amino acids: CASRQNTGELFF. The CDR3, as DNA: TGTGCCAGCAGACAGAACACCGGGGAGCTGTTTTTT. Full variable domain (remainder filled in from reference TRBV11-3 and TRBJ2-2): EAGVVQSPRYKIIEKKQPVAFWCNPISGHNTLYWYLQNLGQGPELLIRYENEEAVDDSQLPKDRFSAERLKGVDSTLKIQPAELGDSAVYLCASRQNTGELFFGEGSRLTVL.